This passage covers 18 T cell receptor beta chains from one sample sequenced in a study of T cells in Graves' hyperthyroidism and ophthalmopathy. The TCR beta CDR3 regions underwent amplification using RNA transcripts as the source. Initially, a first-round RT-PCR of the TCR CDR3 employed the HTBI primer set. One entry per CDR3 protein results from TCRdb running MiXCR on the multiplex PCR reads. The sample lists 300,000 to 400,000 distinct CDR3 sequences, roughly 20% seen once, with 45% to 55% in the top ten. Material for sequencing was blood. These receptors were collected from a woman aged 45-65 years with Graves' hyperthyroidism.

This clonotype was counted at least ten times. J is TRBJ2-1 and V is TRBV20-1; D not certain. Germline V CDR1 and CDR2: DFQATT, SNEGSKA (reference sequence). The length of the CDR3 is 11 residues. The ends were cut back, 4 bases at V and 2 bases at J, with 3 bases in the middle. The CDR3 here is CSATPYNEQFF. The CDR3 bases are TGCAGTGCTACCCCCTACAATGAGCAGTTCTTC.

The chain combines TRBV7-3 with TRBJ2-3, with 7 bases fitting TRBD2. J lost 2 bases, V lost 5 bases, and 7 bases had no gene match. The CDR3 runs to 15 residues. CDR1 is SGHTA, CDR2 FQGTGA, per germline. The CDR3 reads CASSPSGVDTDTQYF. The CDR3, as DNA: TGTGCCAGCAGCCCAAGCGGGGTCGACACAGATACGCAGTATTTT.

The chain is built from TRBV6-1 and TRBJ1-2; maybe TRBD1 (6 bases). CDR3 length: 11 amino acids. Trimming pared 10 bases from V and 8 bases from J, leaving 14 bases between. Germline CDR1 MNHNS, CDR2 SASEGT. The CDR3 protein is CATYAQGGYTF. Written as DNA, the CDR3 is TGTGCCACGTATGCCCAGGGGGGCTACACCTTC.

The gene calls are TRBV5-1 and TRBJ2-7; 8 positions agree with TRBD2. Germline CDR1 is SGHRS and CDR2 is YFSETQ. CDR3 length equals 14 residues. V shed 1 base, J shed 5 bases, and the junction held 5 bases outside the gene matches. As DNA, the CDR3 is TGCGCCAGCAGCTTGAGTCTAGCGGGTAACGAGCAGTACTTC. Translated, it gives CASSLSLAGNEQYF. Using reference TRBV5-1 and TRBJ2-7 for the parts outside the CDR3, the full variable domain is KAGVTQTPRYLIKTRGQQVTLSCSPISGHRSVSWYQQTPGQGLQFLFEYFSETQRNKGNFPGRFSGRQFSNSRSEMNVSTLELGDSALYLCASSLSLAGNEQYFGPGTRLTVT.

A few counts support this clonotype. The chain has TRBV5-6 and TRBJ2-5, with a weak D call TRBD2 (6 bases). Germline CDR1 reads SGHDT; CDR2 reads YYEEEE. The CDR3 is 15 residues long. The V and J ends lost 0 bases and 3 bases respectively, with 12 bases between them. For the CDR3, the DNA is TGTGCCAGCAGCTTGGGGGGGGTAGTAGAAGAGACCCAGTACTTC. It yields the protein CASSLGGVVEETQYF.

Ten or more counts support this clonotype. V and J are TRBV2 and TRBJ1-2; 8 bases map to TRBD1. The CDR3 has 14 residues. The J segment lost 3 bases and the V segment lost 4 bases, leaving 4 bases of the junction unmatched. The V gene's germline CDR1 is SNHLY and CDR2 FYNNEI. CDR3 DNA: TGTGCCAGCAGTGTGGACAGGGCAGACTATGGCTACACCTTC. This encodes CASSVDRADYGYTF.

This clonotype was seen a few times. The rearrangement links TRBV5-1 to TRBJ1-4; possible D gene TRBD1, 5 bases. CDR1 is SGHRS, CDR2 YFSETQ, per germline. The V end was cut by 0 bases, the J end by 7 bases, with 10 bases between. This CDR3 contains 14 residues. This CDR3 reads CASSLATGPEKLFF. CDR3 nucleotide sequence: TGCGCCAGCAGCTTGGCTACAGGTCCTGAAAAACTGTTTTTT. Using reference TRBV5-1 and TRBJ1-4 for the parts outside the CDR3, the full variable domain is KAGVTQTPRYLIKTRGQQVTLSCSPISGHRSVSWYQQTPGQGLQFLFEYFSETQRNKGNFPGRFSGRQFSNSRSEMNVSTLELGDSALYLCASSLATGPEKLFFGSGTQLSVL.

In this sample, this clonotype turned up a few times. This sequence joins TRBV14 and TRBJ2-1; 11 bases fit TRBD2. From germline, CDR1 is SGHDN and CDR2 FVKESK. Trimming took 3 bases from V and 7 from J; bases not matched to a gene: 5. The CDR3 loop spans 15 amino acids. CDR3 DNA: TGTGCCAGCAGCCATACTAGCGGGAGCGGGAATGAGCAGTTCTTC. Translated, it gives CASSHTSGSGNEQFF.

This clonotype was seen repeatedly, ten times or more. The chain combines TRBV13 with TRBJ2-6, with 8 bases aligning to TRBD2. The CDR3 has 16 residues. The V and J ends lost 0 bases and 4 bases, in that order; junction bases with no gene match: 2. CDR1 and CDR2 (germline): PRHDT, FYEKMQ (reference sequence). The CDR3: CASSLGGRVGANVLTF. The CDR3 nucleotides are TGTGCCAGCAGCTTAGGCGGGAGGGTGGGGGCCAACGTCCTGACTTTC.

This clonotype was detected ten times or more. The CDR3 bases are TGTGCCAGCAGCCACCGACGCACCGGGGAGCTGTTTTTT. Translating gives CASSHRRTGELFF. The chain has TRBV7-2 and TRBJ2-2; no definite D call. V lost 5 bases to trimming and J lost 4 bases, with 8 bases between them. This CDR3 region has 13 residues. Germline CDR1 is SGHTA and CDR2 is FQGNSA.

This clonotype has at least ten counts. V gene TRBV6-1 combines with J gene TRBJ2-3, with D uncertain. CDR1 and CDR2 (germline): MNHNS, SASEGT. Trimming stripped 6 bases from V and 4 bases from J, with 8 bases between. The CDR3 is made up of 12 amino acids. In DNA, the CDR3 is TGTGCCAGCAGAACCGTGCCAGATACGCAGTATTTT. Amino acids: CASRTVPDTQYF.

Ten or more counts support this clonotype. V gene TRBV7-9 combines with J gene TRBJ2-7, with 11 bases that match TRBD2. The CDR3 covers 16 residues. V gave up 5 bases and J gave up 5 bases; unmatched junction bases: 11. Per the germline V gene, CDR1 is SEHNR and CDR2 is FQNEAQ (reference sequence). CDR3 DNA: TGTGCCAGCAGCCTTCTAGCGGGAGGTGGCTTGGACGAGCAGTACTTC. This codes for CASSLLAGGGLDEQYF.

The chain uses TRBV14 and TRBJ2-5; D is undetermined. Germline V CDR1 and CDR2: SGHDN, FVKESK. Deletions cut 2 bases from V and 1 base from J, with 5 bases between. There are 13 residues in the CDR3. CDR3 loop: CASSQNSQETQYF. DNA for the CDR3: TGTGCCAGCAGCCAAAACAGCCAAGAGACCCAGTACTTC. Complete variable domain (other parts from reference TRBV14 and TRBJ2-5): EAGVTQFPSHSVIEKGQTVTLRCDPISGHDNLYWYRRVMGKEIKFLLHFVKESKQDESGMPNNRFLAERTGGTYSTLKVQPAELEDSGVYFCASSQNSQETQYFGPGTRLLVL.

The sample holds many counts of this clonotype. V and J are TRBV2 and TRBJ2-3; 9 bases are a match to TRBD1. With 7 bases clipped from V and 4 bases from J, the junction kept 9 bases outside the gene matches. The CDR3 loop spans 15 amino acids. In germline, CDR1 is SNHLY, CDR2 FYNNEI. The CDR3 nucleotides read TGTGCCAGCAAACCACCGGGACAGGGATCAGATACGCAGTATTTT. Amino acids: CASKPPGQGSDTQYF.

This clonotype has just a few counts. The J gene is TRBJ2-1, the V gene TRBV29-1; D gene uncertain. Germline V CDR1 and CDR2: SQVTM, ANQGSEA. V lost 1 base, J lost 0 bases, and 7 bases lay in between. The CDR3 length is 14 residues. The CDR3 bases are TGCAGCGTTGAAGGACGGAACTCCTACAATGAGCAGTTCTTC. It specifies CSVEGRNSYNEQFF.

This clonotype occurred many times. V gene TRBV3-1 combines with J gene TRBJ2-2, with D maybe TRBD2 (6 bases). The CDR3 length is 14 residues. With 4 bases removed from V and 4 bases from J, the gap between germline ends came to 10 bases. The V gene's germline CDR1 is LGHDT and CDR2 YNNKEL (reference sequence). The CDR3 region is CASSLADTTGELFF. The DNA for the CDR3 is TGTGCCAGCAGCCTAGCGGACACCACCGGGGAGCTGTTTTTT.

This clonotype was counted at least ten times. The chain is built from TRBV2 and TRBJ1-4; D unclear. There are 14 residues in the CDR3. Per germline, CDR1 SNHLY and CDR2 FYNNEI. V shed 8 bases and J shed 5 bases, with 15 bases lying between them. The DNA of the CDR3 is TGTGCCAGCGCGGAAGGGTGGGAAAATGAAAAACTGTTTTTT. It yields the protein CASAEGWENEKLFF.

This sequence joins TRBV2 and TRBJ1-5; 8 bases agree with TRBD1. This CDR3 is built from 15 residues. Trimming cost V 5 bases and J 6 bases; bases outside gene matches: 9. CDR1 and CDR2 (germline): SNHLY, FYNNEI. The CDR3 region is CASSQTGEVVQPQHF. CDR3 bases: TGTGCCAGCAGTCAGACAGGGGAGGTTGTTCAGCCCCAGCATTTT. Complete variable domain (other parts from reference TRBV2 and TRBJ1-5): EPEVTQTPSHQVTQMGQEVILRCVPISNHLYFYWYRQILGQKVEFLVSFYNNEISEKSEIFDDQFSVERPDGSNFTLKIRSTKLEDSAMYFCASSQTGEVVQPQHFGDGTRLSIL.